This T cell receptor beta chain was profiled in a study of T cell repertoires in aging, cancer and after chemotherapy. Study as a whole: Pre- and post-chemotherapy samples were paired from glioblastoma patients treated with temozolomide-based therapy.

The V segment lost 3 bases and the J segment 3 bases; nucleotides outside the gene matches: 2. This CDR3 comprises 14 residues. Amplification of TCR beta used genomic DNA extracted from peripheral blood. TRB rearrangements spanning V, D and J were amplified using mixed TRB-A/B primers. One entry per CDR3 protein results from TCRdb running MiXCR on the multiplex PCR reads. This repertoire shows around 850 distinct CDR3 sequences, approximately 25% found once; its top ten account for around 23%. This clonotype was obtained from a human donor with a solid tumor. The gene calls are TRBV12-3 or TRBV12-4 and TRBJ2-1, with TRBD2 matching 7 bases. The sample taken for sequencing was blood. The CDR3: CASSLREFYNEQFF. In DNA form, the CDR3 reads TGTGCCAGCAGTTTGCGGGAGTTCTACAATGAGCAGTTCTTC.